The 10 T cell receptor beta chains in this list originate from one sample, sequenced in a study of regulatory dendritic cells for organ transplantation. Allogeneic regulatory or mature dendritic cells were co-cultured for about 5 days with CFSE-labeled sorted T cells at 1:10. These receptors lack a known antigen. Measured with immunoSEQ multiplex PCR; TCRdb has only the in-frame clones, and not every one. The data contain about 20,000 clones, approximately 85% of them singletons. The source material was naive CD4+ T cells from blood cultured with regulatory dendritic cells. Stated subset: CD45RA+ naive T cells. These TCRs come from a human donor in good health.

The rearrangement uses TRBV27 and TRBJ1-2, with unresolved D. The CDR3 runs 13 residues. The V end lost 6 bases, the J end lost 8 bases, and 16 bases lay between the germline ends. Germline V gene sequence: CDR1 MNHEY, CDR2 SMNVEV (reference sequence). The CDR3 protein is CASRRRAREGYTF. CDR3 DNA: TGTGCCAGCAGGAGAAGGGCCCGGGAAGGCTACACCTTC.

The J gene is TRBJ2-4, the V gene TRBV4-1, with 7 bases aligning to TRBD1. The V and J ends lost 1 base and 0 bases, in that order; junction bases with no gene match: 15. The germline V gene encodes CDR1 MGHRA and CDR2 YSYEKL. The CDR3 is made up of 20 amino acids. DNA for the CDR3: TGCGCCAGCAGCCAAGCCCGCGGACAGGTCTCAATCCTAGCCAAAAACATTCAGTACTTC. Translating gives CASSQARGQVSILAKNIQYF.

The chain employs TRBV27 and TRBJ2-3; D might be TRBD2 (6 bases). The length of the CDR3 is 17 residues. Trimming took 5 bases from V and 2 from J, leaving 20 bases between them. Germline values: CDR1 MNHEY, CDR2 SMNVEV (reference sequence). For the CDR3, the DNA is TGTGCCAGCAGTCGGATCCGGGAGCCGGGCCACACAGATACGCAGTATTTT. This encodes CASSRIREPGHTDTQYF.

Only a few counts were recorded for this clone. The CDR3 DNA is TGTGCCAGCAGCTTAGTGGTGGCATCAGCCTATAGCAATCAGCCCCAGCATTTT. It yields the protein CASSLVVASAYSNQPQHF. V is TRBV7-2 and J is TRBJ1-5; no clear D gene. Germline V lookup: CDR1 SGHTA, CDR2 FQGNSA. V gave up 1 base and J gave up 0 bases, with 16 bases separating them. This CDR3 is built from 18 residues.

Only a few counts were recorded for this clone. The chain has TRBV28 and TRBJ1-3, with unresolved D. This CDR3 spans 14 amino acids. The V gene's germline CDR1 is MDHEN and CDR2 SYDVKM. V lost 5 bases and J lost 0, with 8 bases in between. The CDR3 loop reads CASSPLYSGNTIYF. For the CDR3, the DNA is TGTGCCAGCAGTCCATTATACTCTGGAAACACCATATATTTT.

This clone was found a few times. J is TRBJ2-2 and V is TRBV5-6; no clear D. The CDR3 spans 14 residues. Germline CDR1 SGHDT, CDR2 YYEEEE. The ends were cut back, 4 bases at V and 6 bases at J, with 13 bases in the middle. The chain's CDR3 is CASSKTRVAGELFF. Written as DNA, the CDR3 is TGTGCCAGCAGCAAGACTCGTGTCGCCGGGGAGCTGTTTTTT.

The V call is TRBV9, the J call TRBJ1-1; 10 positions match TRBD1. The CDR3 spans 15 residues. The germline gives CDR1 SGDLS, CDR2 YYNGEE. Germline trimming cut 4 bases from V and 0 bases from J; bases unmatched to any gene: 3. DNA for the CDR3: TGTGCCAGCAGCCTGGGACAGGGGCTGAACACTGAAGCTTTCTTT. It yields the protein CASSLGQGLNTEAFF.

The chain is built from TRBV5-4 and TRBJ2-2; 8 bases fit TRBD2. With V trimmed by 1 base and J by 4 bases, 6 bases remained unmatched. The germline V gene encodes CDR1 SGHNT and CDR2 YYREEE (reference sequence). CDR3 size: 16 residues. This CDR3 is CASSLPRGGRTGELFF. The CDR3 DNA reads TGTGCCAGCAGCTTGCCACGGGGGGGCCGCACCGGGGAGCTGTTTTTT.

The chain carries TRBV18 and TRBJ1-3; D remains unclear. V shed 6 bases and J shed 0 bases, with 12 bases lying between them. This CDR3 comprises 15 residues. Germline V CDR1 and CDR2: KGHSH, LQKENI. For the CDR3, the DNA is TGTGCCAGCTCCTCGGGCCAACACTCTGGAAACACCATATATTTT. It is translated as CASSSGQHSGNTIYF.

This chain joins TRBV2 and TRBJ2-2, with 7 nucleotides matching TRBD1. The trim removed 4 bases at V and 4 bases at J, leaving 3 bases unmatched. The CDR3 sequence is 14 residues long. Germline CDR1 SNHLY, CDR2 FYNNEI. Written as DNA, the CDR3 is TGTGCCAGCAGTGGACAGGGTCTCACCGGGGAGCTGTTTTTT. Amino acids: CASSGQGLTGELFF.